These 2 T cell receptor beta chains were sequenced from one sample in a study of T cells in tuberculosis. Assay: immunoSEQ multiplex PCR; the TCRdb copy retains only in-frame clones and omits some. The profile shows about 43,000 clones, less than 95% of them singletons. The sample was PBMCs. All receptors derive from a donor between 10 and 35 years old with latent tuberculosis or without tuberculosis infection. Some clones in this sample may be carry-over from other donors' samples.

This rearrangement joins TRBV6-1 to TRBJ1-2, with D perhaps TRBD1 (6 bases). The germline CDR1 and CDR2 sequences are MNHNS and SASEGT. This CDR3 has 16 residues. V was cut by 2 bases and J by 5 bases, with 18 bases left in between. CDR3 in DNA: TGTGCCAGCAGTGAATGGGGGTTGGGGGCCAGATATGGCTACACCTTC. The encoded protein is CASSEWGLGARYGYTF.

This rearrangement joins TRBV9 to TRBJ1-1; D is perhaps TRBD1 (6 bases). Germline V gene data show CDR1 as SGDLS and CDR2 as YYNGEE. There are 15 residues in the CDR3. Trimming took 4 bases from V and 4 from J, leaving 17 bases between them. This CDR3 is CASSHSHGGATEAFF. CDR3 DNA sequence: TGTGCCAGCAGCCATTCCCATGGGGGGGCCACTGAAGCTTTCTTT.